This entry describes one T cell receptor beta chain. Molecular barcoding with unique molecular identifiers was used for the TCRbeta library. A single record per CDR3 protein comes from TCRdb applying MiXCR to the PCR reads. The sample has a few hundred thousand distinct CDR3 sequences; 10% are singletons. The data were taken from a study of T-cell reconstitution after alpha-beta-depleted transplantation in children. The V gene end was trimmed by 3 bases and the J gene end by 9 bases; junction bases not matched to a gene: 9. The CDR3 length is 14 residues. Germline V gene sequence: CDR1 SGHRS, CDR2 YFSETQ.

Sequenced material: PBMCs from the stem cell graft donor, taken from the stem cell graft. The chain has TRBV5-1 and TRBJ2-1; TRBD1 aligns across 7 bases. The receptor was derived from a human donor who donated a stem cell graft to a child with acute lymphoblastic leukemia. CDR3 loop: CASSWMTGSGEQFF. In DNA form, the CDR3 reads TGCGCCAGCAGCTGGATGACAGGGTCGGGTGAGCAGTTCTTC.